This TCR beta chain was recorded in a study of cytomegalovirus exposure and HLA in healthy donors. Points from the study as a whole: Later analysis found that TCR beta chains associated with HLA were more clonally expanded than other, equally common chains.

Points on this clone: As yet, its antigen is unknown.

The V gene's germline CDR1 is SGHTA and CDR2 FQGNSA. With 5 bases removed from V and 6 bases from J, the gap between germline ends came to 11 bases. This CDR3 region has 12 residues. The PCR had 60 Vbeta and 13 Jbeta primers. Produced via immunoSEQ multiplex PCR; TCRdb's table is partial and in-frame only. The sample yields more than 75,000 clones, around three quarters seen once. Sequences were obtained from PBMCs. This sequence was found in a man aged 30-40 years in good health and CMV-seronegative. This chain joins TRBV7-2 and TRBJ2-7, with D unclear. The DNA of the CDR3 is TGTGCCAGCAGCCGTCCCCTAGGCGAGCAGTACTTC. It translates to CASSRPLGEQYF.